This TCR beta chain was identified during a study of response to subunit inactivated influenza vaccine. The CDR3 runs to 15 residues. The V and J ends lost 8 bases and 6 bases, in that order; junction bases with no gene match: 10. Per germline, CDR1 SEHNR and CDR2 FQNEAQ (reference sequence). Whole-study findings and limits: Few new T cells, the authors suggested, are recruited by each seasonal influenza vaccination.

Concerning this clonotype: Its antigen remains unknown.

One entry per CDR3 protein, called by TCRdb with MiXCR from the RT-PCR reads. The repertoire consists of 500,000 to 750,000 distinct CDR3 sequences, with about 14% occurring once and the leading ten covering more than 9.5%. The chain has TRBV7-9 and TRBJ1-6; 7 bases line up with TRBD1. The TCR comes from a man aged 50-60 years who received an inactivated influenza vaccine. The sample consisted of PBMCs from blood, taken 11 to 12 days after vaccination. The DNA of the CDR3 is TGTGCCAGCCAAAAGCAAGGGGACAGTAATTCACCCCTCCACTTT. Its translation: CASQKQGDSNSPLHF.